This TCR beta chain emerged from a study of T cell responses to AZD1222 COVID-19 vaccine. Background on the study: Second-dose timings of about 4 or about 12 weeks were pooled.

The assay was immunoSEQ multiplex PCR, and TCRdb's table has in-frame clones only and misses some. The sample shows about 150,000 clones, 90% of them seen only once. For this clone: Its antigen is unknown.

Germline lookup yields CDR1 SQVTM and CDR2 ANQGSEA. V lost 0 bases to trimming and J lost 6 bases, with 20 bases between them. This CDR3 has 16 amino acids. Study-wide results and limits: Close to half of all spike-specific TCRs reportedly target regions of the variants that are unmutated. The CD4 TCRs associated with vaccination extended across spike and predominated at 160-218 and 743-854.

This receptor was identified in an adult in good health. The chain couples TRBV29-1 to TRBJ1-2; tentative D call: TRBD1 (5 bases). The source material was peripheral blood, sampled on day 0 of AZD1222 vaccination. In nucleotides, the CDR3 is TGCAGCGTTGAAGAGACCCGACAGATCCGGTTCAATGGCTACACCTTC. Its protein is CSVEETRQIRFNGYTF.